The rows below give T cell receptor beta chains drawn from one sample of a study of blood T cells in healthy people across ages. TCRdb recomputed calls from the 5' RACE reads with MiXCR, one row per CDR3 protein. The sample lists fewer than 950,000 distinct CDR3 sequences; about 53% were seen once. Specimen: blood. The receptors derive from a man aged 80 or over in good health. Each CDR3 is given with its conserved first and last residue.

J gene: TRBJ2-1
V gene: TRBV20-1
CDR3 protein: CSAHPGQPFRDEQFF

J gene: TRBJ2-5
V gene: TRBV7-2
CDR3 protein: CASSLATSAQYF

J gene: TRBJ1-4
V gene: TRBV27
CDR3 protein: CASSLIWGGEKLFF

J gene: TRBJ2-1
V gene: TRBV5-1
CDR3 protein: CASRSTSVSYNEQFF

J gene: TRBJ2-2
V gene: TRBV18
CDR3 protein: CASSPQGQGHTGELFF

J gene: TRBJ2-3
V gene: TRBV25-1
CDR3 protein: CASSGGTGLSRYAYF

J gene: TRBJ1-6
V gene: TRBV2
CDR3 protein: CASSYRGNYNSPLHF

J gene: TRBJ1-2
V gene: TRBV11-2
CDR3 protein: CASSVTRTGVDGYTF

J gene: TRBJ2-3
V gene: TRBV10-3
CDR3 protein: CAISETDRVGATDTQYF

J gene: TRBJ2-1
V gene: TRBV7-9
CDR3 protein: CASSFIIGSSYNEQFF

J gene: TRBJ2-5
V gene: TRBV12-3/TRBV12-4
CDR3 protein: CACSSRLIQETQYF

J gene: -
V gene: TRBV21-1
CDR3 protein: CASSKEGDGRRMYNEQYF

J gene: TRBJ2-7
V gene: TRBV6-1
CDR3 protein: CASRLGVVPYYEQYF

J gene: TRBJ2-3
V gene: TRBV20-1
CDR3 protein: CSARVNSGYTDTQYF

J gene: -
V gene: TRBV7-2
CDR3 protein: CASSLRGLAAEQETQFF

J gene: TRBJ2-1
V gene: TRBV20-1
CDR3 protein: CSASPSGGVGEQFF

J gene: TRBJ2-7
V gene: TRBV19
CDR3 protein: CASSITYSYNEQYF